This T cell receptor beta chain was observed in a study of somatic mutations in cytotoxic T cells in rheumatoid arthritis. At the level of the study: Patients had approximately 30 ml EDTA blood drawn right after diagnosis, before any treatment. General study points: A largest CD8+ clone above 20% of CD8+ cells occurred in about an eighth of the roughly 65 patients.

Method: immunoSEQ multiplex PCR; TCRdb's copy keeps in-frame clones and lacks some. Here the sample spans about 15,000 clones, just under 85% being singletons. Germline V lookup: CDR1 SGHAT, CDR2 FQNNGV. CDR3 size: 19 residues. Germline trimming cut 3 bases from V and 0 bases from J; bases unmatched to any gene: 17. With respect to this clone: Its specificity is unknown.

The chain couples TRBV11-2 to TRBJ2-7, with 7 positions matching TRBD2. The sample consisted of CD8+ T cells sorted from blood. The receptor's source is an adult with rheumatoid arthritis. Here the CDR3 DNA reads TGTGCCAGCAGCTTTCCTCCTTTTATGCGGGAGAGCTTCTCCTACGAGCAGTACTTC. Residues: CASSFPPFMRESFSYEQYF. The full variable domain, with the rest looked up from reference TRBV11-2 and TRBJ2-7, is EAGVAQSPRYKIIEKRQSVAFWCNPISGHATLYWYQQILGQGPKLLIQFQNNGVVDDSQLPKDRFSAERLKGVDSTLKIQPAKLEDSAVYLCASSFPPFMRESFSYEQYFGPGTRLTVT.